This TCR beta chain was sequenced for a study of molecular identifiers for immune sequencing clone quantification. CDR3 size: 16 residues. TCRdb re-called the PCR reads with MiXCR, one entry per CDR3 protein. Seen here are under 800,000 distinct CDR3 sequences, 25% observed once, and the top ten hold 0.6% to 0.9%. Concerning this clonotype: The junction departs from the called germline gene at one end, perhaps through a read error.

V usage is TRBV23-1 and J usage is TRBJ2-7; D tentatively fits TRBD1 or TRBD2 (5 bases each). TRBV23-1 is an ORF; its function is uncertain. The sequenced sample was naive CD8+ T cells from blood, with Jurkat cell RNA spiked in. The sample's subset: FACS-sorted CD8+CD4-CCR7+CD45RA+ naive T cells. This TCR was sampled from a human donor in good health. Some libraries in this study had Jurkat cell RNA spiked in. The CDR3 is CARSPARDRLFYEQSF. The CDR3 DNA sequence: TGCGCCCGCAGTCCAGCCCGGGACCGGCTTTTCTACGAGCAGTCCTTC.